The entry below gives a single T cell receptor beta chain sequence along with its context. The assay was immunoSEQ multiplex PCR, and TCRdb's table has in-frame clones only and misses some. The repertoire consists of some 200,000 clones, with 70% to 90% occurring once and the leading ten covering approximately 6.1%. Germline V lookup: CDR1 MNHEY, CDR2 SVGAGI. The CDR3 has 13 residues. The V gene end was trimmed by 6 bases and the J gene end by 6 bases; junction bases not matched to a gene: 4. The sample belongs to a study of blood T cell repertoires in COVID-19. Study background: The United States, Italy and Spain provided the acute and convalescent COVID-19 samples.

The V gene is TRBV6-5, the J gene TRBJ2-7, with 11 bases identical to TRBD2. Sequencing was performed on peripheral blood. The source of this sequence is a man older than 75 with acute or convalescent COVID-19. The CDR3, as DNA: TGTGCCAGCAGGGGGACTAGCGGTACCGAGCAGTACTTC. This codes for CASRGTSGTEQYF.